In its sample, the clone carrying this T cell receptor (beta chain) was seen many times. Time point noted: patch test 1, 2 weeks after DPC sensitization. Treatment: therapeutic diphenylcyclopropenone sensitization with weekly scalp DPC. This sample is part of a study of human T cells and chemical hapten exposure. Study information: All through the approximately 24-week study, the scalp of each patient received diphenylcyclopropenone doses weekly. Patch tests delivered 0.01% DPC to the upper back and were evaluated at 6 days.

MiXCR was run by TCRdb on the RACE reads, yielding one entry per CDR3 protein. Here the sample spans roughly 120,000 distinct CDR3 sequences, approximately 13% being singletons. CDR1 is SGHAT and CDR2 is FQNNGV in the germline V gene. The CDR3 is 15 amino acids. Trimming removed 0 bases from V and 1 base from J, with 9 bases in between. This chain connects TRBV11-2 to TRBJ1-1; D uncertain. This material consisted of whole blood, taken in connection with sensitization to the hapten diphenylcyclopropenone (DPC). This clonotype was sampled from a man younger than 30 with alopecia areata. Some clones in this sample may be carry-over from other donors' samples. CDR3 region: CASSLDRSANTEAFF. In DNA form, the CDR3 reads TGTGCCAGCAGCTTAGACAGGTCCGCGAACACTGAAGCTTTCTTT.